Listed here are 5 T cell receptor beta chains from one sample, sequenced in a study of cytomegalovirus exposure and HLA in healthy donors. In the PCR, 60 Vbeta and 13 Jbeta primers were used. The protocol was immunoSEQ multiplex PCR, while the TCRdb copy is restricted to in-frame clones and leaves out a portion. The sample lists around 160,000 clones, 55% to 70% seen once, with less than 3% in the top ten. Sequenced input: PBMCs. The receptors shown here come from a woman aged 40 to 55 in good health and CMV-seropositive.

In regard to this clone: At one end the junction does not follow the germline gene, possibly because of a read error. CDR3 residues: CATASGGAYGYPF. The CDR3 DNA reads as TGTGCCACTGCGAGCGGGGGGGCCTATGGCTACCCCTTC. The rearrangement uses TRBV15 and TRBJ1-2; possibly TRBD1 for D (6 bases). CDR1 and CDR2 (germline): LNHNV, YYDKDF (reference sequence). This CDR3 is 13 amino acids long.

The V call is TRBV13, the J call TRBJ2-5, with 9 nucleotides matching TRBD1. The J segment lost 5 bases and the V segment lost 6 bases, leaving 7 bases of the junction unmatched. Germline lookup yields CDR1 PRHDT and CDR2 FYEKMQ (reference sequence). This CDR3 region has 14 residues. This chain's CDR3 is CASRRDRARETQYF. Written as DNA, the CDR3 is TGTGCCAGCAGGCGGGACAGGGCCAGGGAGACCCAGTACTTC. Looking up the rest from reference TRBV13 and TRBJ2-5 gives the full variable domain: AAGVIQSPRHLIKEKRETATLKCYPIPRHDTVYWYQQGPGQDPQFLISFYEKMQSDKGSIPDRFSAQQFSDYHSELNMSSLELGDSALYFCASRRDRARETQYFGPGTRLLVL.

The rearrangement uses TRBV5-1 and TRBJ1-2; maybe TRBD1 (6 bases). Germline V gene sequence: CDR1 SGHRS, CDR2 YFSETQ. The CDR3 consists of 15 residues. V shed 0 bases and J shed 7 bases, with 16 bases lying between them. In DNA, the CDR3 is TGCGCCAGCAGCTTGGCTGGGGGGGCTGATGGTGGCTACACCTTC. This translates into CASSLAGGADGGYTF.

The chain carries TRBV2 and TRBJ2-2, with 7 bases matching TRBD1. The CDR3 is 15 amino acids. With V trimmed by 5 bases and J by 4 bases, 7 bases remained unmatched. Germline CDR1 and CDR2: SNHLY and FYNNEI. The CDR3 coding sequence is TGTGCCAGCAGTTCCGACAGGGCCGTCACCGGGGAGCTGTTTTTT. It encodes CASSSDRAVTGELFF.

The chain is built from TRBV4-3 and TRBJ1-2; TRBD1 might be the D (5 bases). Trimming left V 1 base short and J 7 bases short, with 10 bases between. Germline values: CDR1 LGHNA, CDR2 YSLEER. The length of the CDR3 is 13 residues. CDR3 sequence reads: CASSQGRGPGYTF. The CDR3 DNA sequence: TGCGCCAGCAGCCAAGGGAGGGGACCTGGCTACACCTTC.